One and the same sample provided the 25 T cell receptor beta chains below, sequenced in a study of OX40 agonist ivuxolimab in advanced cancers. Produced via immunoSEQ multiplex PCR; TCRdb's table is partial and in-frame only. Here the sample spans approximately 74,000 clones, around 90% being singletons. Material: CD4+ or CD8+ T cells sorted from blood, obtained in a trial of the OX40 agonist ivuxolimab. The receptors were gathered from an adult with an advanced solid tumor such as melanoma, head and neck, liver or kidney cancer.

The gene calls are TRBV6-4 and TRBJ2-3; 8 bases line up with TRBD2. Trimming cost V 5 bases and J 2 bases; bases outside gene matches: 3. Germline V gene data show CDR1 as MRHNA and CDR2 as SNTAGT. There are 14 residues in the CDR3. The DNA of the CDR3 is TGTGCCAGCAGTTTCGGGAGGGCCACAGATACGCAGTATTTT. This translates into CASSFGRATDTQYF.

This chain joins TRBV28 and TRBJ1-1; 7 positions agree with TRBD1. The V segment lost 6 bases and the J segment 4 bases; nucleotides outside the gene matches: 5. This CDR3 spans 13 amino acids. Germline V gene data show CDR1 as MDHEN and CDR2 as SYDVKM. CDR3 in amino acids: CASRRQGGTEAFF. The CDR3 DNA follows: TGTGCCAGCAGAAGACAGGGAGGCACTGAAGCTTTCTTT.

The J gene is TRBJ2-1, the V gene TRBV11-3; D tentatively fits TRBD1 or TRBD2 (5 bases each). Germline-derived CDR1 and CDR2 are SGHNT and YENEEA. The CDR3 sequence is 14 residues long. Trimming stripped 2 bases from V and 6 bases from J, with 11 bases between. CDR3: CASSLTRDRNEQFF. CDR3 nucleotide sequence: TGTGCCAGCAGCTTAACCAGGGACCGCAATGAGCAGTTCTTC.

A single count supports this clone. V is TRBV10-3 and J is TRBJ2-1; possibly TRBD1 for D (5 bases). Between the trimmed V and J ends, which lost 10 bases and 8 bases, there was a span of 15 bases. The CDR3 loop spans 12 amino acids. Looked up from germline, CDR1 is ENHRY and CDR2 is SYGVKD. The CDR3 DNA reads as TGTGCCACCCAGCAGGACACGGATGAGCAGTTCTTC. This encodes CATQQDTDEQFF.

On this clone: The junction does not match germline at one end; this may be a read error. The V and J genes are TRBV7-7 and TRBJ2-5; 8 positions match TRBD2. CDR3 size: 15 residues. The germline V gene encodes CDR1 SSHAT and CDR2 FNYEAQ (reference sequence). This chain's CDR3 is CASSLDTGGQETQYF. CDR3 nucleotides: TGTGCTAGCAGCTTAGATACGGGAGGGCAGGAGACCCAGTACTTC.

This clone was picked up one time. CDR3 region: CASSYDRYSEQYF. CDR3 coding DNA: TGTGCCAGCAGCTACGACCGGTACTCCGAGCAGTACTTC. This rearrangement joins TRBV11-2 to TRBJ2-7, with D uncertain. This CDR3 spans 13 amino acids. Trimming left V 4 bases short and J 6 bases short, with 13 bases between. CDR1 and CDR2 (germline): SGHAT, FQNNGV.

The chain employs TRBV19 and TRBJ2-5; D possibly uses TRBD1 or TRBD2 (6 bases each). Trimming removed 4 bases from V and 11 bases from J, with 20 bases in between. Germline CDR1 LNHDA, CDR2 SQIVND (reference sequence). The CDR3 has 14 amino acids. The CDR3 protein is CASSTSTGSGEQYF. The DNA for the CDR3 is TGTGCCAGTAGTACGAGCACAGGGTCGGGAGAGCAGTACTTC.

V gene TRBV28 combines with J gene TRBJ1-1; D uncertain. CDR3 size: 11 residues. CDR1 and CDR2 (germline): MDHEN, SYDVKM. Trimming shortened V by 7 bases and J by 0 bases, and 3 bases separated the two germline ends. The CDR3 reads CASNVNTEAFF. CDR3 in DNA: TGTGCCAGCAATGTGAACACTGAAGCTTTCTTT.

V usage is TRBV6-4 and J usage is TRBJ2-3, with D perhaps matching TRBD2 (6 bases). Per germline, CDR1 MRHNA and CDR2 SNTAGT. The CDR3 has 14 amino acids. V lost 6 bases and J lost 0, with 10 bases in between. In nucleotides, the CDR3 is TGTGCCAGCAGCGAGGGACTCAGCACAGATACGCAGTATTTT. Amino acids: CASSEGLSTDTQYF.

The rearrangement links TRBV12-5 to TRBJ2-3, with D perhaps TRBD2 (6 bases). CDR1 is LGHNT and CDR2 is FRNRAP in the germline V gene. CDR3 size: 16 residues. Trimming shortened V by 1 base and J by 5 bases, and 16 bases separated the two germline ends. The CDR3 bases are TGTGCTAGTGGTTTGGGACTAGGGGCGGTCGGAGATACGCAGTATTTT. Amino acid sequence: CASGLGLGAVGDTQYF.

This clone was picked up one time. The chain carries TRBV7-2 and TRBJ1-1; D not certain. The CDR3 is made up of 14 amino acids. Trimming shortened V by 5 bases and J by 5 bases, and 15 bases separated the two germline ends. Per germline, CDR1 SGHTA and CDR2 FQGNSA. The CDR3 reads CASSPRAALTEAFF. The CDR3 region has the DNA TGTGCCAGCAGCCCCAGAGCGGCTCTGACTGAAGCTTTCTTT.

V gene TRBV7-6 combines with J gene TRBJ2-7; D is unresolved. The ends were cut back, 5 bases at V and 0 bases at J, with 14 bases in the middle. The CDR3 length is 15 residues. CDR1 is SGHVS and CDR2 is FNYEAQ in the germline V gene. CDR3 loop: CASSRIGGNSYEQYF. The CDR3 nucleotides read TGTGCCAGCAGCAGGATCGGCGGTAACTCCTACGAGCAGTACTTC.

The V and J genes are TRBV28 and TRBJ1-3; no definite D call. The germline gives CDR1 MDHEN, CDR2 SYDVKM. This CDR3 is built from 13 residues. Trimming took off 6 bases at V and 7 bases at J, with 13 bases between the two ends. The CDR3, as DNA: TGTGCCAGCAGCAAACCGGGTAGGAACACCATATATTTT. This gives the protein CASSKPGRNTIYF.

By proportion, this clone is medium-sized (0.01 to 0.1%). In DNA, the CDR3 is TGTGCCAGCAGCGAGGACAGTGATGATCTACCCCAGCATTTT. As protein: CASSEDSDDLPQHF. The chain recombines TRBV5-8 with TRBJ1-5, with a weak D call TRBD1 (6 bases). V dropped 4 bases and J dropped 10 bases, with 18 bases sitting between them. Looked up from germline, CDR1 is SGHTS and CDR2 is YDEGEE. CDR3 size: 14 residues.

This clone showed up just once. This rearrangement joins TRBV15 to TRBJ1-2, with D possibly TRBD1 on 5 matching bases. The V end lost 0 bases, the J end lost 8 bases, and 16 bases lay between the germline ends. The germline V gene has CDR1 LNHNV and CDR2 YYDKDF (reference sequence). This CDR3 contains 15 residues. The CDR3 DNA reads TGTGCCACCAGCAGAGATGGAGGAAGGGGAGACGGCTACACCTTC. This codes for CATSRDGGRGDGYTF.

This chain connects TRBV7-2 to TRBJ2-3; D is unclear. Trimming shortened V by 0 bases and J by 3 bases, and 7 bases separated the two germline ends. Germline CDR1 and CDR2: SGHTA and FQGNSA. This CDR3 has 14 amino acids. The CDR3 region is CASSLARMTDTQYF. The CDR3 DNA is TGTGCCAGCAGCTTAGCCCGGATGACAGATACGCAGTATTTT.

The chain links TRBV9 to TRBJ2-5; 9 bases fit TRBD1. The J segment lost 4 bases and the V segment lost 3 bases, leaving 10 bases of the junction unmatched. Germline values: CDR1 SGDLS, CDR2 YYNGEE. The CDR3 extends over 16 amino acids. The CDR3 loop is CASSADEDRGGETQYF. In nucleotides, the CDR3 is TGTGCCAGCAGCGCAGACGAGGACAGGGGAGGAGAGACCCAGTACTTC.

The DNA of the CDR3 is TGTGCCAGCAGCTTCCGAAGCAGGACCTCTGGAAACACCATATATTTT. It encodes CASSFRSRTSGNTIYF. The V and J genes are TRBV7-9 and TRBJ1-3; D call uncertain. This CDR3 has 16 residues. Trimming took 3 bases from V and 0 from J, leaving 12 bases between them. The V gene's germline CDR1 is SEHNR and CDR2 FQNEAQ (reference sequence).

V gene TRBV28 combines with J gene TRBJ2-7; maybe TRBD2 (5 bases). Trimming took off 8 bases at V and 6 bases at J, with 5 bases between the two ends. The CDR3 consists of 9 residues. Germline V lookup: CDR1 MDHEN, CDR2 SYDVKM. The CDR3 loop is CASGSEQYF. The CDR3 nucleotides read TGTGCCAGCGGGAGCGAGCAGTACTTC.

The gene calls are TRBV18 and TRBJ2-5; D is ambiguous. The V end lost 3 bases, the J end lost 3 bases, and 8 bases lay between the germline ends. The CDR3 is 13 amino acids. CDR1 KGHSH and CDR2 LQKENI come from the germline V gene. The CDR3 reads CASSPSAKETQYF. CDR3 sequence (DNA): TGTGCCAGCTCACCGTCGGCCAAAGAGACCCAGTACTTC. The full variable domain, in which reference TRBV18 and TRBJ2-5 provide the parts outside the CDR3, is NAGVMQNPRHLVRRRGQEARLRCSPMKGHSHVYWYRQLPEEGLKFMVYLQKENIIDESGMPKERFSAEFPKEGPSILRIQQVVRGDSAAYFCASSPSAKETQYFGPGTRLLVL.

The chain links TRBV7-2 to TRBJ1-3, with unresolved D. The germline V and J ends were trimmed by 2 bases and 0 bases, with 17 bases remaining between them. The CDR3 sequence is 18 residues long. Germline CDR1 is SGHTA and CDR2 is FQGNSA. The CDR3 reads CASSLTPSLGLSGNTIYF. CDR3 coding DNA: TGTGCCAGCAGCTTAACGCCGTCTCTTGGCCTCTCTGGAAACACCATATATTTT.

The J gene is TRBJ2-2, the V gene TRBV7-2; 7 nucleotides match TRBD2. Trimming removed 8 bases from V and 1 base from J; junction bases left unmatched: 7. The CDR3 is 15 amino acids. Germline V gene data show CDR1 as SGHTA and CDR2 as FQGNSA. CDR3 bases: TGTGCCAGCGGTTGGGCTAGCGGGAACACCGGGGAGCTGTTTTTT. Translation: CASGWASGNTGELFF. Supplemented by reference TRBV7-2 and TRBJ2-2, the full variable domain reads GAGVSQSPSNKVTEKGKDVELRCDPISGHTALYWYRQSLGQGLEFLIYFQGNSAPDKSGLPSDRFSAERTGGSVSTLTIQRTQQEDSAVYLCASGWASGNTGELFFGEGSRLTVL.

CDR3 in DNA: TGTGCCAGCAGCTTCCAGGGGGCGACGCGCGAGCAGTACTTC. Protein: CASSFQGATREQYF. V is TRBV7-9 and J is TRBJ2-7; the match to TRBD1 covers 8 bases. The J segment lost 6 bases and the V segment lost 3 bases, leaving 7 bases of the junction unmatched. This CDR3 is 14 amino acids long. Germline assignment: CDR1 SEHNR and CDR2 FQNEAQ (reference sequence).

The genes are TRBV10-3 and TRBJ2-2; the D gene is possibly TRBD2 (6 bases). V gave up 10 bases and J gave up 5 bases, with 20 bases separating them. The CDR3 sequence is 15 residues long. Germline CDR1 is ENHRY and CDR2 is SYGVKD. CDR3 region: CATSIAAPGTGELFF. CDR3 sequence (DNA): TGTGCCACCAGCATAGCGGCACCTGGGACCGGGGAGCTGTTTTTT.

This clone was counted once. This chain joins TRBV11-2 and TRBJ2-3; D is undetermined. Germline-derived CDR1 and CDR2 are SGHAT and FQNNGV. The CDR3 loop spans 14 amino acids. V lost 3 bases, J lost 4 bases, and 11 bases lay in between. The CDR3 loop is CASSFDPLADTQYF. The CDR3 bases are TGTGCCAGCAGCTTCGACCCCTTGGCAGATACGCAGTATTTT.